One sample yielded the 3 T cell receptor beta chains listed below, sequenced in a study of neoadjuvant anti-PD-1 for oral cavity cancer. Only in-frame clones appear in the TCRdb table, and some are missing; sequencing was by immunoSEQ multiplex PCR. The repertoire has about 17,000 clones, less than 80% of them found once; the top ten carry about 2.4%. The material sequenced was PBMCs, taken before nivolumab (anti-PD-1) treatment. All receptors derive from a person between 40 and 79 years old with oral cavity squamous cell carcinoma.

V gene TRBV9 combines with J gene TRBJ1-2; tentatively, D is TRBD1 (5 bases). CDR1 is SGDLS and CDR2 is YYNGEE in the germline V gene. The CDR3 is 13 amino acids. V lost 0 bases, J lost 8 bases, and 11 bases lay in between. CDR3 amino acids: CASSVVSGNGYTF. The CDR3 coding sequence is TGTGCCAGCAGCGTAGTCTCAGGGAACGGCTACACCTTC.

The V call is TRBV5-4, the J call TRBJ2-7; TRBD2 matches at 10 bases. CDR3 size: 14 residues. CDR1 and CDR2 from the germline V gene are SGHNT and YYREEE (reference sequence). V was pared by 4 bases and J by 5 bases, with 6 bases of the junction left unmatched. CDR3 in amino acids: CASSLRGLADEQYF. CDR3 bases: TGTGCCAGCAGCCTCCGCGGACTAGCGGACGAGCAGTACTTC.

This clone was detected once. The rearrangement links TRBV4-2 to TRBJ2-7; the D gene is possibly TRBD2 (6 bases). CDR3 length equals 15 residues. Trimming took 4 bases from V and 2 from J, leaving 15 bases between them. Germline CDR1 and CDR2: LGHNA and YNFKEQ. The DNA of the CDR3 is TGTGCCAGCAGCCCCCAGGGCGGCGGGACCTACGAGCAGTACTTC. It translates to CASSPQGGGTYEQYF.